This entry features one TCR beta chain sequence. This specimen belongs to a study of PD-L1 blockade in urothelial cancer. Time point defined: pretreatment peripheral blood. V was shortened by 5 bases and J by 2 bases, with 9 bases between the two germline ends. The CDR3 is made up of 13 amino acids. The V gene's germline CDR1 is SGHTA and CDR2 FQGNSA. Only in-frame clones appear in the TCRdb table, and some are missing; sequencing was by immunoSEQ multiplex PCR. The sample shows 85,000 to 95,000 clones, around 90% of them seen only once. This material consisted of PBMCs, taken around atezolizumab (anti-PD-L1) treatment. The TCR was taken from a man in his 60s with urothelial cancer. This chain uses TRBV7-2 with TRBJ2-5; D is ambiguous. CDR3 DNA: TGTGCCAGCAGCCGAACTCCACAAGAGACCCAGTACTTC. Its protein product is CASSRTPQETQYF.